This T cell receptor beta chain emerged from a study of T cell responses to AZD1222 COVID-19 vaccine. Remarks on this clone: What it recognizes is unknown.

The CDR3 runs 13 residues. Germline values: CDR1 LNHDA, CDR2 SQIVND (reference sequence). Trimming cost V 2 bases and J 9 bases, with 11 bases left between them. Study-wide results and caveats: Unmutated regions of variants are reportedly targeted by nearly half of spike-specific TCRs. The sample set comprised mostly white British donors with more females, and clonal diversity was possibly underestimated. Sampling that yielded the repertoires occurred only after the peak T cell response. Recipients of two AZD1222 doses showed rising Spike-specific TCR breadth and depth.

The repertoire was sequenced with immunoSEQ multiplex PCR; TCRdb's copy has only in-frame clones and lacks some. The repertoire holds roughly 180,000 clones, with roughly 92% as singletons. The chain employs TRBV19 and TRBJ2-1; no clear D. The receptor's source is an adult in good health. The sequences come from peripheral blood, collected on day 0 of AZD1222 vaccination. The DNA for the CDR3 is TGTGCCAGTAGTATAACCCCCGGAAGTGAGCAGTTCTTC. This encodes CASSITPGSEQFF.